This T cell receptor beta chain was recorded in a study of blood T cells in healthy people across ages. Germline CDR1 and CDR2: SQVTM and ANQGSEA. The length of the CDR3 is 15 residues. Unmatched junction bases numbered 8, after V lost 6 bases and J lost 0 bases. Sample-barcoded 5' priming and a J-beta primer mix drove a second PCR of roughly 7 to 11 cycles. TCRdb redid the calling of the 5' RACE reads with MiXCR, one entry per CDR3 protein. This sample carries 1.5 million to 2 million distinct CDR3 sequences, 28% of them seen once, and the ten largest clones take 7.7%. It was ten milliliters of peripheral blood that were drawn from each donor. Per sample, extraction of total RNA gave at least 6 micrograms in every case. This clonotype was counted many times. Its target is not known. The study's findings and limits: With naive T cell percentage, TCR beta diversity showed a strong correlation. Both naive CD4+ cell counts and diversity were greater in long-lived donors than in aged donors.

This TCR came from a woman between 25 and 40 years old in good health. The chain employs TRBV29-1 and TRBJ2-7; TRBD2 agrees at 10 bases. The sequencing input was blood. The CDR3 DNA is TGCAGCGTCCGACTAACTAGCGGGGCCTCCTACGAGCAGTACTTC. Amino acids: CSVRLTSGASYEQYF.